The T cell receptor beta chain under discussion was sequenced for a study of early T cells in non-severe SARS-CoV-2 infection. Study-level background: Investigators sequenced bulk RNA drawn from unsorted whole blood, and chains remained unpaired.

Germline V gene data show CDR1 as ENHRY and CDR2 as SYGVKD. The CDR3 runs 14 residues. Of note for this clonotype: The junction shows a germline mismatch at one end, possibly a read error.

Attachment of unique molecular identifiers was made to individual cDNA molecules. TCRdb reanalysed the 5' RACE reads using MiXCR and keeps one entry per CDR3 protein. The sample holds about 64,000 distinct CDR3 sequences, about an eighth seen once. The chain recombines TRBV10-3 with TRBJ2-7; TRBD1 aligns across 9 bases. The source of this sequence is an adult who was a healthcare worker with PCR-confirmed SARS-CoV-2 infection or an uninfected control (not recorded which). Source material: whole blood. CDR3: CAIREWGQGYEQYF. The CDR3 coding sequence is TGTGCCATCAGAGAGTGGGGACAGGGCTACGAGCAGTACTTC.